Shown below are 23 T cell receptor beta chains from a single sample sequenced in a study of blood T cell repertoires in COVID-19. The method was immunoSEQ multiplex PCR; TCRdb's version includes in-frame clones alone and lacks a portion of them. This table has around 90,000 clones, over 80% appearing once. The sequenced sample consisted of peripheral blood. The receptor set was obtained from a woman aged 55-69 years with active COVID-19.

The CDR3 DNA reads TGTGCCAGCAGCTTCGCGGGAGGAACATCCTACGAGCAGTACTTC. It is translated as CASSFAGGTSYEQYF. The V gene is TRBV7-9, the J gene TRBJ2-7, with 8 bases aligning to TRBD2. The CDR3 sequence is 15 residues long. The germline CDR1 and CDR2 sequences are SEHNR and FQNEAQ (reference sequence). The J segment lost 1 base and the V segment lost 3 bases, leaving 5 bases of the junction unmatched.

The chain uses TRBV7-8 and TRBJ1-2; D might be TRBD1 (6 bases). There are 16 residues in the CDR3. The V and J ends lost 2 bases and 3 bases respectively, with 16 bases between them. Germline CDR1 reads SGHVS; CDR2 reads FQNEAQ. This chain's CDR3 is CASSLTTEAGDYGYTF. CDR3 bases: TGTGCCAGCAGCTTAACTACTGAGGCAGGGGACTATGGCTACACCTTC. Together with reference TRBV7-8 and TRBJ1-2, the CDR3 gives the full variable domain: GAGVSQSPRYKVAKRGQDVALRCDPISGHVSLFWYQQALGQGPEFLTYFQNEAQLDKSGLPSDRFFAERPEGSVSTLKIQRTQQEDSAVYLCASSLTTEAGDYGYTFGSGTRLTVV.

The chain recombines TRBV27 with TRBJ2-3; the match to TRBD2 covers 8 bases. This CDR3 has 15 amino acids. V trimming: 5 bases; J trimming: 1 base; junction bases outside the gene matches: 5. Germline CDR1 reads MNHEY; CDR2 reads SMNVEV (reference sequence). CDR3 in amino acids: CASSRPLAGTDTQYF. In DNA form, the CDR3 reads TGTGCCAGCAGTCGACCACTAGCGGGCACAGATACGCAGTATTTT.

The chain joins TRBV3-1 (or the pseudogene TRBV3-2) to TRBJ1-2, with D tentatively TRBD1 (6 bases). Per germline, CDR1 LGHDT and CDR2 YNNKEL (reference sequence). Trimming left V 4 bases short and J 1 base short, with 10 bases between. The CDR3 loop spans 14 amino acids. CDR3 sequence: CASSPQGSNYGYTF. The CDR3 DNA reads TGTGCCAGCAGCCCTCAGGGGAGTAACTATGGCTACACCTTC.

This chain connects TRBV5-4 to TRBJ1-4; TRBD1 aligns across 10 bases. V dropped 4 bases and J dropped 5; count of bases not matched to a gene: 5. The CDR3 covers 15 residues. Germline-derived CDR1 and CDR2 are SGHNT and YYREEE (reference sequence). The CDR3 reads CASSLRQGANEKLFF. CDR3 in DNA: TGTGCCAGCAGCCTCAGACAGGGGGCAAATGAAAAACTGTTTTTT.

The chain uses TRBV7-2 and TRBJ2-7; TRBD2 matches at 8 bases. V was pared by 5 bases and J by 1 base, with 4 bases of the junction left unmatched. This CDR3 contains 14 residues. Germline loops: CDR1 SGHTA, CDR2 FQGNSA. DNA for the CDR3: TGTGCCAGCAGCCTGGGGACTAGTTCCTACGAGCAGTACTTC. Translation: CASSLGTSSYEQYF.

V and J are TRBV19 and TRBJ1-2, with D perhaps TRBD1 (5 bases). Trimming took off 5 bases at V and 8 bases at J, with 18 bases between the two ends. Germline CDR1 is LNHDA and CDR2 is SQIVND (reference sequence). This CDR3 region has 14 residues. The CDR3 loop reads CASSLSGRMGGYTF. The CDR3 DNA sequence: TGTGCCAGTAGTCTCTCAGGGCGAATGGGAGGCTACACCTTC.

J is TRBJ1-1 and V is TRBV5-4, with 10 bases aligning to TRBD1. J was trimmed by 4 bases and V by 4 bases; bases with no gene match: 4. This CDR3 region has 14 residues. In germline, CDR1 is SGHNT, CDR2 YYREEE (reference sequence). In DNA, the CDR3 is TGTGCCAGCAGCAGACAGGGGGCGGGCACTGAAGCTTTCTTT. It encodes CASSRQGAGTEAFF. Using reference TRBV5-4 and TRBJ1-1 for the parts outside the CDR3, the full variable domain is ETGVTQSPTHLIKTRGQQVTLRCSSQSGHNTVSWYQQALGQGPQFIFQYYREEENGRGNFPPRFSGLQFPNYSSELNVNALELDDSALYLCASSRQGAGTEAFFGQGTRLTVV.

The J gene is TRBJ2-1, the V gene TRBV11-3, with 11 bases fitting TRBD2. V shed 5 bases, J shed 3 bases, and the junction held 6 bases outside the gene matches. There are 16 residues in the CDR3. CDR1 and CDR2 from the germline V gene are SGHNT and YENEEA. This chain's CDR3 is CASSALAGGHYNEQFF. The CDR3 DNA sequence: TGTGCCAGCAGCGCTTTAGCGGGAGGGCACTACAATGAGCAGTTCTTC.

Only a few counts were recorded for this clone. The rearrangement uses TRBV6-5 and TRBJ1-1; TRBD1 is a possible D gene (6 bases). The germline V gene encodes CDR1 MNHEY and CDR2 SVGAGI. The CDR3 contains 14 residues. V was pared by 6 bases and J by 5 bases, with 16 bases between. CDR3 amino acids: CASRGGGAWTEAFF. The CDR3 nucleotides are TGTGCCAGCAGAGGCGGGGGGGCATGGACTGAAGCTTTCTTT.

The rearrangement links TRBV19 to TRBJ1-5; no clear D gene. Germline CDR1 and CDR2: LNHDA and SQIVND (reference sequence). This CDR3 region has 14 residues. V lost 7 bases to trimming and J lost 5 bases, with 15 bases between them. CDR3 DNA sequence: TGTGCCAGTAACCCACCCCAGGTATATCAGCCCCAGCATTTT. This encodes CASNPPQVYQPQHF.

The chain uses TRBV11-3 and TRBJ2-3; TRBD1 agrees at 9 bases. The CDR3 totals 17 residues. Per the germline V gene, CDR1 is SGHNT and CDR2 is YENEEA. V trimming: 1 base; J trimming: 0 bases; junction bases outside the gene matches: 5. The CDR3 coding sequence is TGTGCCAGCAGCTTAGCAGACAGGGGGTCAAGCACAGATACGCAGTATTTT. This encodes CASSLADRGSSTDTQYF.

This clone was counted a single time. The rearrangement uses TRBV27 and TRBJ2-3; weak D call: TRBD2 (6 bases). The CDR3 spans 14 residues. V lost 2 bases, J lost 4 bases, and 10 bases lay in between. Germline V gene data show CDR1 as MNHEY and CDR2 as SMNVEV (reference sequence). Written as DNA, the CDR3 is TGTGCCAGCAGTTTACTAGCGACCCCAGATACGCAGTATTTT. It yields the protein CASSLLATPDTQYF.

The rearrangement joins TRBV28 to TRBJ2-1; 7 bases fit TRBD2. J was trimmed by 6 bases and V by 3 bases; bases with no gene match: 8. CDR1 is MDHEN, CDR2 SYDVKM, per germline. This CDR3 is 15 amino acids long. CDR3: CASSLLAGASNEQFF. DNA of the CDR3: TGTGCCAGCAGTTTGTTGGCGGGAGCTTCCAATGAGCAGTTCTTC.

CDR3 sequence: CASSVGLNQETQYF. The CDR3 DNA is TGTGCCAGCAGCGTAGGACTAAACCAAGAGACCCAGTACTTC. The V call is TRBV9, the J call TRBJ2-5; perhaps TRBD2 as D (5 bases). The CDR3 is made up of 14 amino acids. Trimming removed 0 bases from V and 0 bases from J, with 6 bases in between. Germline V gene sequence: CDR1 SGDLS, CDR2 YYNGEE.

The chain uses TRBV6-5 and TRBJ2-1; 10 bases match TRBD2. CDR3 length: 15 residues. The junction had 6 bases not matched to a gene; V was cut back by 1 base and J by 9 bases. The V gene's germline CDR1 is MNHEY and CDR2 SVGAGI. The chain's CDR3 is CASSYYSGGRGEQFF. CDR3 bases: TGTGCCAGCAGTTACTATAGCGGGGGGCGGGGTGAGCAGTTCTTC.

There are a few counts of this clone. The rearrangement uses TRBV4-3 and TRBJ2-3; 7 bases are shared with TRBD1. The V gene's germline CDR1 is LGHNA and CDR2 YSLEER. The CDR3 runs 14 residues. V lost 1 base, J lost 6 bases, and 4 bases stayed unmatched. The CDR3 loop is CASSQAQGSDTQYF. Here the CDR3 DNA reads TGCGCCAGCAGCCAAGCACAGGGGTCTGATACGCAGTATTTT.

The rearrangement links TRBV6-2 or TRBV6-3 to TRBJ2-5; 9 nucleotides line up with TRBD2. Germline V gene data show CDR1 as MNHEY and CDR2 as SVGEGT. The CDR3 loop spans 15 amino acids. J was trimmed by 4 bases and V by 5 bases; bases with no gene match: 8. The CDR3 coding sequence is TGTGCCAGCAGTACCTATAGCGGGAGCGTAGAGACCCAGTACTTC. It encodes CASSTYSGSVETQYF.

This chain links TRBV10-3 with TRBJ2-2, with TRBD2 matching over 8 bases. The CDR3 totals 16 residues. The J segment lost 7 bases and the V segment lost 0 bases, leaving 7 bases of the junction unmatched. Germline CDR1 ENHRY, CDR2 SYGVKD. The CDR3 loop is CAISESLSGVGGELFF. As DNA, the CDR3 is TGTGCCATCAGTGAGTCTCTTAGCGGGGTCGGCGGGGAGCTGTTTTTT.

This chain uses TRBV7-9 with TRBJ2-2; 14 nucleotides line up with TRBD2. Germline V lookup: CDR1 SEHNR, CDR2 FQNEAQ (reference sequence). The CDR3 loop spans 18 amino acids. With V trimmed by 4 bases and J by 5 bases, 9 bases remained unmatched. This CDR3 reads CASSSPGLAGERTGELFF. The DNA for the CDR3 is TGTGCCAGCAGCTCCCCGGGACTAGCGGGAGAGAGGACCGGGGAGCTGTTTTTT.

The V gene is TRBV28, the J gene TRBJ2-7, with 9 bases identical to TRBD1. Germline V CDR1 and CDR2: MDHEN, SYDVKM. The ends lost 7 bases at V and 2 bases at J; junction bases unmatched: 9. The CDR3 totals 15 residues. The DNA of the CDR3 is TGTGCCAGCACCAGAACGGGGACAGGGACCTACGAGCAGTACTTC. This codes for CASTRTGTGTYEQYF.

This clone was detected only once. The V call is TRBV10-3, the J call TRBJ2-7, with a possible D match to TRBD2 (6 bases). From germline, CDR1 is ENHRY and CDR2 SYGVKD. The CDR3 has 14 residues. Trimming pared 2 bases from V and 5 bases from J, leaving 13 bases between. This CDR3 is CAISEDGSVHEQYF. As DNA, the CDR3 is TGTGCCATCAGTGAGGACGGGAGCGTCCACGAGCAGTACTTC.

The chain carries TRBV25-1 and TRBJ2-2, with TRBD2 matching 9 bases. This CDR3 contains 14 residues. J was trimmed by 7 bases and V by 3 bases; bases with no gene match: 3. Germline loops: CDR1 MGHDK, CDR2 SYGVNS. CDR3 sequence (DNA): TGTGCCAGCAGTGACAGCGGGAGGCACGGGGAGCTGTTTTTT. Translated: CASSDSGRHGELFF.